These 6 T cell receptor beta chains were all obtained from the same sample, sequenced in a study of regulatory T cells in long-lasting Graves disease. Building of the TCR beta libraries involved iRepertoire HTBI primers and Arm-PCR of CDR3 regions. TCRdb analysed the multiplex PCR reads with MiXCR anew, one entry per CDR3 protein. The sample includes about 500,000 distinct CDR3 sequences, around 13% of them seen just once. The time point was: newly diagnosed GD, antithyroid drugs for less than 3 months. Extracted RNA from PBMCs served as the source of the TCR library. The sample was also reused in another study, on T cells in Graves' hyperthyroidism and ophthalmopathy.

The source material was peripheral blood mononuclear cells (PBMCs), sampled at new diagnosis, from a patient treated with antithyroid drugs. The receptors here all came from a woman younger than 45 with Graves disease.

In its sample, this clonotype was seen many times. CDR3 nucleotides: TGCGCCAGCAGCCTTTCGAACTGGGAGGAGCAGTACTTC. This codes for CASSLSNWEEQYF. The chain has TRBV4-1 and TRBJ2-7; TRBD2 might be the D (5 bases). Germline-derived CDR1 and CDR2 are MGHRA and YSYEKL. V was cut by 4 bases and J by 7 bases, with 14 bases left in between. This CDR3 is built from 13 residues.

The chain couples TRBV3-1 to TRBJ2-2; possibly TRBD2 for D (6 bases). The CDR3 runs to 13 residues. Per the germline V gene, CDR1 is LGHDT and CDR2 is YNNKEL (reference sequence). Trimming pared 3 bases from V and 7 bases from J, leaving 9 bases between. CDR3 residues: CASSQWTIGELFF. The CDR3, as DNA: TGTGCCAGCAGCCAGTGGACTATCGGGGAGCTGTTTTTT.

V is TRBV28 and J is TRBJ2-7, with 10 positions matching TRBD2. In germline, CDR1 is MDHEN, CDR2 SYDVKM. Trimming took 4 bases from V and 2 from J; bases not matched to a gene: 5. The CDR3 is made up of 15 amino acids. The CDR3 is CASSSASGRAYEQYF. CDR3 coding DNA: TGTGCCAGCAGTTCAGCCAGCGGGAGGGCCTACGAGCAGTACTTC.

This clonotype came up many times. This chain uses TRBV20-1 with TRBJ2-7; TRBD1 aligns across 9 bases. The V segment lost 2 bases and the J segment 3 bases; nucleotides outside the gene matches: 5. Germline V gene sequence: CDR1 DFQATT, CDR2 SNEGSKA (reference sequence). CDR3 size: 14 residues. DNA for the CDR3: TGCAGTGCTAGATCTAACAGGGGGCTCTACGAGCAGTACTTC. As protein: CSARSNRGLYEQYF.

There are a few counts of this clonotype. The chain uses TRBV20-1 and TRBJ2-1; 8 positions agree with TRBD1. The germline V gene has CDR1 DFQATT and CDR2 SNEGSKA (reference sequence). J was trimmed by 0 bases and V by 6 bases; bases with no gene match: 7. The CDR3 totals 15 residues. The CDR3 is CSAINRGSSYNEQFF. CDR3 nucleotide sequence: TGCAGTGCCATTAACAGGGGGAGCTCCTACAATGAGCAGTTCTTC.

In this sample, this clonotype turned up many times. The chain uses TRBV2 and TRBJ1-1, with a weak D call TRBD1 (5 bases). The V and J ends lost 4 bases and 2 bases respectively, with 8 bases between them. This CDR3 region has 13 residues. Germline assignment: CDR1 SNHLY and CDR2 FYNNEI. CDR3 protein: CASSGQPNTEAFF. Written as DNA, the CDR3 is TGTGCCAGCAGTGGACAGCCTAACACTGAAGCTTTCTTT.